A selection of T cell receptor beta chains follows, all from one sample in a study of cytomegalovirus exposure and HLA in healthy donors. Sequenced by immunoSEQ multiplex PCR; TCRdb stores in-frame clones only, minus some. Here the sample spans 260,000 or so clones, 80% to 95% being singletons. The sample taken for sequencing was PBMCs. The origin of the receptors is a young woman in good health and CMV-seronegative. Both conserved end residues are part of each CDR3.

>TRBV11-1|TRBJ2-3
CASSRLGAGSVTDTQYF
>TRBV27|TRBJ2-1
CASSWGSGIYNEQFF
>TRBV5-1|TRBJ2-7
CASSYGGEQYF
>TRBV6-5|TRBJ2-1
CASSLIGSSYNEQFF
>TRBV7-6|TRBJ2-7
CASRYRDSLSYEQYF
>TRBV11-3|TRBJ2-3
CASSLGADSTDTQYF
>TRBV28|TRBJ1-2
CASSPAPGGNGYTF
>TRBV11-2|TRBJ1-1
CASSLLQGKYAEAFF
>TRBV6-6|TRBJ1-1
CASNQATEAFF
>TRBV19|TRBJ2-3
CASSSQAGTFTDTQYF
>TRBV5-6|TRBJ2-7
CASSSAGIYEQYF
>TRBV19|TRBJ2-2
CASSIAPGELFF
>TRBV7-7|TRBJ2-1
CASSLGLGTYNEQFF
>TRBV6-5|TRBJ2-7
CASSYERGYEQYF
>TRBV29-1|TRBJ2-5
CSVGTSGTETQYF
>TRBV29-1|TRBJ2-7
CSALGGDYKYEQYF
>TRBV7-9|TRBJ2-7
CASSLAWAGWEQYF
>TRBV11-1|TRBJ2-7
CASSPGQGYEQYF
>TRBV27|TRBJ2-5
CASSSGLAWETQYF
>TRBV27|TRBJ2-1
CASSTSAHNEQFF